This T cell receptor beta chain comes out of a study of early T cells in non-severe SARS-CoV-2 infection. General study results and limits: VDJdb matching skewed toward anti-spike CD8 responses, missing private and CD4 specificities.

Individual cDNA molecules carried attached unique molecular identifiers. TCRdb re-called the 5' RACE reads with MiXCR, one entry per CDR3 protein. The repertoire holds roughly 75,000 distinct CDR3 sequences, with roughly 9.6% as singletons. This clonotype showed up many times. The antigen remains undetermined. The clonotype originates from an adult who was a healthcare worker with PCR-confirmed SARS-CoV-2 infection or an uninfected control (not recorded which). Material: whole blood.

The CDR3 bases are TGTGCCAGCAGCACCTCCGGACGTACCAGGCTAGGGGAGCAGTACTTC. Its translation is CASSTSGRTRLGEQYF. V gene TRBV11-2 combines with J gene TRBJ2-7; no clear D gene. Trimming removed 5 bases at V and 7 bases at J, with 24 bases between. Germline CDR1 reads SGHAT; CDR2 reads FQNNGV. The CDR3 has 16 residues.